One sample yielded the 15 T cell receptor beta chains listed below, sequenced in a study of T cell responses to AZD1222 COVID-19 vaccine. Libraries were prepared by immunoSEQ multiplex PCR; TCRdb keeps only in-frame clonotypes and omits some of them. This table holds around 130,000 clones, around 83% found once. The input for sequencing was peripheral blood, taken 28 days after the second AZD1222 dose. These receptors were collected from an adult who received the AZD1222 COVID-19 vaccine.

This chain links TRBV28 with TRBJ2-3, with a tentative D call TRBD2 (6 bases). Trimming shortened V by 10 bases and J by 4 bases, and 15 bases separated the two germline ends. This CDR3 comprises 13 residues. Germline V gene data show CDR1 as MDHEN and CDR2 as SYDVKM. The CDR3 reads CATLTGVADTQYF. CDR3 DNA: TGTGCCACCCTGACGGGGGTGGCAGATACGCAGTATTTT.

V usage is TRBV21-1 and J usage is TRBJ2-1; TRBD2, the table's D call, lacks a check against the DNA. TRBV21-1 represents a pseudogene. The CDR3 loop spans 15 amino acids. CDR3: CASSKMGGPYNEQFF. The DNA of the CDR3 is TGTGCCAGCAGCAAGATGGGGGGACCCTACAATGAGCAGTTCTTC.

The chain carries TRBV7-3 and TRBJ1-5; D is ambiguous. The CDR3 contains 13 residues. V shed 5 bases and J shed 5 bases, with 10 bases lying between them. Germline assignment: CDR1 SGHTA and CDR2 FQGTGA. The CDR3 DNA reads as TGTGCCAGCAGCCAACAACCGGATCAGCCCCAGCATTTT. Protein: CASSQQPDQPQHF.

This chain connects TRBV29-1 to TRBJ1-4; D perhaps matches TRBD1 (5 bases). Germline lookup yields CDR1 SQVTM and CDR2 ANQGSEA. V lost 3 bases and J lost 8, with 7 bases in between. There are 11 residues in the CDR3. The CDR3: CSVDEGEKLFF. The DNA of the CDR3 is TGCAGCGTTGACGAGGGGGAAAAACTGTTTTTT.

The V gene is TRBV25-1, the J gene TRBJ1-2; D gene uncertain. The CDR3 extends over 10 amino acids. The V gene lost 4 bases and the J gene lost 4 bases, with 1 base spanning the gap. Looked up from germline, CDR1 is MGHDK and CDR2 is SYGVNS. CDR3 loop: CASSGYGYTF. The CDR3 DNA reads TGTGCCAGCAGTGGCTATGGCTACACCTTC.

This clone has more than one count but fewer than ten. V gene TRBV5-1 combines with J gene TRBJ2-1; no clear D gene. Germline-derived CDR1 and CDR2 are SGHRS and YFSETQ. This CDR3 has 12 amino acids. Trimming stripped 5 bases from V and 7 bases from J, with 10 bases between. CDR3 nucleotides: TGCGCCAGCAGAAGTCTAGATAATGAGCAGTTCTTC. Translated, it gives CASRSLDNEQFF. Supplemented by reference TRBV5-1 and TRBJ2-1, the full variable domain reads KAGVTQTPRYLIKTRGQQVTLSCSPISGHRSVSWYQQTPGQGLQFLFEYFSETQRNKGNFPGRFSGRQFSNSRSEMNVSTLELGDSALYLCASRSLDNEQFFGPGTRLTVL.

The V and J genes are TRBV5-4 and TRBJ1-2; D gene ambiguous. The CDR3 covers 14 residues. CDR1 and CDR2 from the germline V gene are SGHNT and YYREEE (reference sequence). V lost 9 bases and J lost 2, with 17 bases in between. In DNA, the CDR3 is TGTGCCACCTACGACCAGGTGGCAAACTATGGCTACACCTTC. It encodes CATYDQVANYGYTF.

The chain links TRBV27 to TRBJ2-1; 10 bases are a match to TRBD1. Germline V gene data show CDR1 as MNHEY and CDR2 as SMNVEV (reference sequence). Trimming took 6 bases from V and 2 from J; bases not matched to a gene: 4. The CDR3 extends over 15 amino acids. This chain's CDR3 is CASRRGQGAYNEQFF. The CDR3, as DNA: TGTGCCAGCAGACGAGGACAGGGGGCCTACAATGAGCAGTTCTTC.

The chain recombines TRBV2 with TRBJ2-3, with 10 bases that match TRBD2. Germline V gives CDR1 SNHLY, CDR2 FYNNEI. The CDR3 runs 16 residues. V was clipped by 4 bases and J by 0 bases; unmatched bases: 4. This CDR3 is CASSVASGGSTDTQYF. CDR3 nucleotide sequence: TGTGCCAGCAGTGTGGCTAGCGGGGGAAGCACAGATACGCAGTATTTT.

The V call is TRBV11-2, the J call TRBJ1-4, with unresolved D. The CDR3 is 15 residues long. Deletions cut 6 bases from V and 0 bases from J, with 11 bases between. Looked up from germline, CDR1 is SGHAT and CDR2 is FQNNGV. Written as DNA, the CDR3 is TGTGCCAGCAGTTACACGGGCGCAACTAATGAAAAACTGTTTTTT. Translation: CASSYTGATNEKLFF.

As DNA, the CDR3 is TGTGCCAGCAGCGTTGGACAGGAGGTCTACGAGCAGTACTTC. Its translation: CASSVGQEVYEQYF. This chain uses TRBV9 with TRBJ2-7, with 7 bases matching TRBD1. The CDR3 sequence is 14 residues long. V was clipped by 2 bases and J by 3 bases; unmatched bases: 5. Germline CDR1 is SGDLS and CDR2 is YYNGEE.

The rearrangement uses TRBV28 and TRBJ2-6, with D maybe TRBD1 (5 bases). Trimming pared 2 bases from V and 4 bases from J, leaving 12 bases between. Germline V gene data show CDR1 as MDHEN and CDR2 as SYDVKM. The CDR3 length is 16 residues. The CDR3 DNA follows: TGTGCCAGCAGTTTACCAGGGAAGTGGGGGGCCAACGTCCTGACTTTC. Translation gives CASSLPGKWGANVLTF.

The chain couples TRBV30 to TRBJ1-6; 9 bases are shared with TRBD1. The germline CDR1 and CDR2 sequences are GTSNPN and SVGIG (reference sequence). The CDR3 has 15 amino acids. V was pared by 2 bases and J by 7 bases, with 6 bases of the junction left unmatched. This CDR3 reads CAWSSGTGMNSPLHF. CDR3 DNA: TGTGCCTGGAGTTCCGGGACAGGGATGAATTCACCCCTCCACTTT.

This chain joins TRBV5-1 and TRBJ1-2; the D is unclear. This CDR3 has 13 amino acids. Germline lookup yields CDR1 SGHRS and CDR2 YFSETQ. V gave up 0 bases and J gave up 7 bases, with 10 bases separating them. CDR3 residues: CASSLVEGSGYTF. Written as DNA, the CDR3 is TGCGCCAGCAGCTTGGTTGAGGGATCTGGCTACACCTTC. The complete variable domain, with remaining parts taken from reference TRBV5-1 and TRBJ1-2, reads KAGVTQTPRYLIKTRGQQVTLSCSPISGHRSVSWYQQTPGQGLQFLFEYFSETQRNKGNFPGRFSGRQFSNSRSEMNVSTLELGDSALYLCASSLVEGSGYTFGSGTRLTVV.

This chain uses TRBV5-1 with TRBJ1-3, with D possibly matching TRBD1 (5 bases). The germline V and J ends were trimmed by 0 bases and 6 bases, with 10 bases remaining between them. This CDR3 region has 14 residues. Looked up from germline, CDR1 is SGHRS and CDR2 is YFSETQ. The CDR3 loop is CASSLEGVANTIYF. The CDR3 DNA is TGCGCCAGCAGCTTGGAAGGGGTCGCAAACACCATATATTTT. Drawing the rest from reference TRBV5-1 and TRBJ1-3, the complete variable domain is KAGVTQTPRYLIKTRGQQVTLSCSPISGHRSVSWYQQTPGQGLQFLFEYFSETQRNKGNFPGRFSGRQFSNSRSEMNVSTLELGDSALYLCASSLEGVANTIYFGEGSWLTVV.